This TCR beta chain was retrieved from a study of T cell changes during pregnancy in multiple sclerosis. TCRdb's copy holds only in-frame clones and misses some; the assay was immunoSEQ multiplex PCR. The repertoire holds around 56,000 clones, around 89% seen once, with under 2% in the top ten. Germline V gene lookup returns CDR1 KGHSH and CDR2 LQKENI. The CDR3 totals 15 residues. The V gene end was trimmed by 5 bases and the J gene end by 3 bases; junction bases not matched to a gene: 8. This clone appeared a single time. This sequence originates from a female donor with multiple sclerosis, enrolled in a pregnancy study. This chain joins TRBV18 and TRBJ1-1; 8 nucleotides align to TRBD1. Here the sequenced sample was peripheral blood, taken after pregnancy. CDR3: CASSENRGRYTEAFF. As DNA, the CDR3 is TGTGCCAGCTCAGAGAACAGGGGGAGGTACACTGAAGCTTTCTTT.